The clone carrying this T cell receptor (beta chain) was picked up a small number of times. Its antigen is not identified. The data were taken from a study of a mutant IDH1 vaccine in newly diagnosed glioma. Produced via immunoSEQ multiplex PCR; TCRdb's table is partial and in-frame only. Of 35,000 to 45,000 clones in the sample, 75% to 85% were seen once. The CDR3 consists of 11 residues. Trimming shortened V by 5 bases and J by 8 bases, and 9 bases separated the two germline ends. Germline V gene sequence: CDR1 MNHNS, CDR2 SASEGT. Noted time point: week 35, safety follow-up. One vaccine dose held 300 ug of mutant IDH1 20-mer peptide and came with topical imiquimod. Whole-study results and caveats: Induction of immune responses by the vaccine occurred in approximately 93% of patients.

This sequence was found in a woman between 45 and 65 years old with glioma. The V and J genes are TRBV6-1 and TRBJ1-2; no clear D gene. Sample: PBMCs, taken from a glioma patient whose treatment included an IDH1 peptide vaccine. Here the CDR3 DNA reads TGTGCCAGCAGTATTATAGGGGGCTACACCTTC. Its protein product is CASSIIGGYTF.